This TCR beta chain was sequenced in a study of T cells in Graves' hyperthyroidism and ophthalmopathy. Overall study: Any treatment followed the collection of peripheral blood at initial diagnosis. Study findings and constraints: Most thyroid-expanded clonotypes above 0.001 were also found in blood.

Points on this clonotype: The antigen remains undetermined.

This CDR3 contains 17 residues. Germline V lookup: CDR1 SGHRS, CDR2 YFSETQ. Trimming cost V 0 bases and J 0 bases, with 13 bases left between them. There were TCR beta CDR3 regions amplified from RNA transcripts. HTBI primers were used for first-round RT-PCR of the TCR CDR3. Using its own MiXCR run on the multiplex PCR reads, TCRdb lists one record per CDR3 protein. Here the sample spans approximately 570,000 distinct CDR3 sequences, just under 20% being singletons. The chain carries TRBV5-1 and TRBJ1-3; D is possibly TRBD1 (5 bases). The TCR comes from a middle-aged man with Graves' ophthalmopathy. Sequenced: blood. CDR3 DNA: TGCGCCAGCAGCTTGGTCGGGGGTCTCCCCTCTGGAAACACCATATATTTT. The encoded protein is CASSLVGGLPSGNTIYF.